The 25 T cell receptor beta chains presented below share a single source sample, sequenced in a study of T cell responses to AZD1222 COVID-19 vaccine. Clones were sequenced by immunoSEQ multiplex PCR, and TCRdb holds only the in-frame ones, with some missing. The data contain about 120,000 clones, about 90% of them singletons. This sample comprised peripheral blood, obtained on day 0 of AZD1222 vaccination. These receptors originate from an adult in good health.

In regard to this clone: Other DNA sequences in this specimen translate into the identical CDR3. The V and J genes are TRBV7-3 and TRBJ2-7; the match to TRBD1 covers 9 bases. The V gene end was trimmed by 0 bases and the J gene end by 6 bases; junction bases not matched to a gene: 6. The V gene's germline CDR1 is SGHTA and CDR2 FQGTGA. The CDR3 contains 15 residues. The CDR3 spells CASSLTLDRGAEQYF. CDR3 sequence (DNA): TGTGCCAGCAGCTTAACTCTGGACAGGGGTGCCGAGCAGTACTTC.

This clone was seen only once. The V gene is TRBV12-3 or TRBV12-4, the J gene TRBJ1-2; tentative D call: TRBD1 (5 bases). The V end lost 3 bases, the J end lost 6 bases, and 11 bases lay between the germline ends. This CDR3 has 13 residues. This CDR3 reads CASSFGGRNGYTF. The CDR3 DNA reads as TGTGCCAGCAGTTTCGGGGGAAGAAATGGCTACACCTTC.

The rearrangement links TRBV2 to TRBJ1-2, with D uncertain. Trimming cost V 3 bases and J 4 bases, with 6 bases left between them. The CDR3 runs to 12 residues. Germline V gene sequence: CDR1 SNHLY, CDR2 FYNNEI. The CDR3 DNA reads as TGTGCCAGCAGTGAGAGTAGCTATGGCTACACCTTC. Its translation: CASSESSYGYTF.

This rearrangement joins TRBV4-3 to TRBJ1-3; D not certain. From germline, CDR1 is LGHNA and CDR2 YSLEER. This CDR3 region has 12 residues. V lost 0 bases, J lost 3 bases, and 0 bases lay in between. CDR3 bases: TGCGCCAGCAGCCAAGATGGAAACACCATATATTTT. As protein: CASSQDGNTIYF.

The chain has TRBV5-4 and TRBJ1-4, with D perhaps matching TRBD1 (5 bases). Between the trimmed V and J ends, which lost 4 bases and 7 bases, there was a span of 17 bases. The CDR3 is 15 residues long. Germline CDR1 reads SGHNT; CDR2 reads YYREEE (reference sequence). The CDR3 nucleotides are TGTGCCAGCAGCCCCTACCAACGGGACGTTGAAAAACTGTTTTTT. It is translated as CASSPYQRDVEKLFF.

The chain uses TRBV7-2 and TRBJ2-7; D ambiguous. The germline V and J ends were trimmed by 0 bases and 5 bases, with 14 bases remaining between them. Germline lookup yields CDR1 SGHTA and CDR2 FQGNSA. The CDR3 contains 15 residues. The CDR3 is CASSLALLVGNEQYF. Written as DNA, the CDR3 is TGTGCCAGCAGCTTAGCTCTCCTCGTCGGCAACGAGCAGTACTTC.

V usage is TRBV5-1 and J usage is TRBJ1-1, with 7 bases aligning to TRBD1. The CDR3 has 12 amino acids. Germline assignment: CDR1 SGHRS and CDR2 YFSETQ. Unmatched junction bases numbered 8, after V lost 2 bases and J lost 13 bases. The CDR3 region has the DNA TGCGCCAGCAGCTTAGAAGGGGGCCGTGGTTTCTTT. Its protein product is CASSLEGGRGFF.

The chain couples TRBV5-5 to TRBJ2-1; TRBD1 matches 7 bases. Germline-derived CDR1 and CDR2 are SGHKS and YYEKEE (reference sequence). V gave up 2 bases and J gave up 5 bases; unmatched junction bases: 13. The CDR3 has 17 residues. The CDR3 loop reads CASSFPLDRVRNNEQFF. Written as DNA, the CDR3 is TGTGCCAGCAGCTTTCCCCTCGACAGGGTTCGGAACAATGAGCAGTTCTTC.

This clone was picked up a small number of times. The chain carries TRBV11-2 and TRBJ2-7; 12 bases fit TRBD2. The J segment lost 3 bases and the V segment lost 6 bases, leaving 6 bases of the junction unmatched. CDR3 length equals 15 residues. Per the germline V gene, CDR1 is SGHAT and CDR2 is FQNNGV. The CDR3 nucleotides are TGTGCCAGCAGTTTGACTAGCGGGAGCCGCTACGAGCAGTACTTC. Its translation is CASSLTSGSRYEQYF. The whole variable domain, remainder taken from reference TRBV11-2 and TRBJ2-7, is EAGVAQSPRYKIIEKRQSVAFWCNPISGHATLYWYQQILGQGPKLLIQFQNNGVVDDSQLPKDRFSAERLKGVDSTLKIQPAKLEDSAVYLCASSLTSGSRYEQYFGPGTRLTVT.

This clone is a singleton in its sample. V and J are TRBV2 and TRBJ1-2; 7 nucleotides line up with TRBD1. The CDR3 has 13 amino acids. With V trimmed by 7 bases and J by 7 bases, 9 bases remained unmatched. The germline CDR1 and CDR2 sequences are SNHLY and FYNNEI. CDR3 nucleotides: TGTGCCAGCAAAGACAGGGAAGCGAGTGGCTACACCTTC. Its protein is CASKDREASGYTF.

The chain carries TRBV27 and TRBJ2-7; 7 nucleotides agree with TRBD1. Germline V lookup: CDR1 MNHEY, CDR2 SMNVEV (reference sequence). Trimming took 3 bases from V and 4 from J; bases not matched to a gene: 6. The CDR3 contains 14 residues. The CDR3 region is CASSFGDRVYEQYF. In DNA, the CDR3 is TGTGCCAGCAGTTTCGGCGACAGGGTATACGAGCAGTACTTC.

The V and J genes are TRBV6-5 and TRBJ1-6; D might be TRBD1 (5 bases). This CDR3 comprises 15 residues. The germline gives CDR1 MNHEY, CDR2 SVGAGI. V lost 0 bases, J lost 6 bases, and 9 bases lay in between. This CDR3 is CASSYSWQGNSPLHF. The CDR3 nucleotides are TGTGCCAGCAGTTACTCGTGGCAGGGTAATTCACCCCTCCACTTT.

The V gene is TRBV9, the J gene TRBJ2-1; TRBD2 might be the D (7 bases). This CDR3 comprises 13 residues. The germline V gene encodes CDR1 SGDLS and CDR2 YYNGEE. V lost 3 bases and J lost 8, with 12 bases in between. In DNA, the CDR3 is TGTGCCAGCAGCGCTAGGGGGAGGGATGAGCAGTTCTTC. Translation gives CASSARGRDEQFF.

This clone was seen only once. This chain connects TRBV7-9 to TRBJ1-3, with D perhaps TRBD1 (5 bases). The CDR3 is 13 residues long. Germline V gene data show CDR1 as SEHNR and CDR2 as FQNEAQ (reference sequence). V was clipped by 3 bases and J by 2 bases, with 5 bases between them. CDR3 region: CASSLDTGNTIYF. As DNA, the CDR3 is TGTGCCAGCAGCTTGGACACTGGAAACACCATATATTTT.

The V gene is TRBV21-1, the J gene TRBJ2-1; whether TRBD1, the table's D call, matches the DNA was not checked. TRBV21-1 is tagged as a pseudogene. The CDR3 is 13 residues long. The CDR3, as DNA: TGTGCCAGCAGCATCGTAACAGGGCCCTTGCAGTTCTTC. Residues: CASSIVTGPLQFF.

The chain employs TRBV29-1 and TRBJ1-3; D is uncertain. CDR1 and CDR2 from the germline V gene are SQVTM and ANQGSEA. The CDR3 sequence is 12 residues long. V was shortened by 5 bases and J by 2 bases, with 7 bases between the two germline ends. DNA for the CDR3: TGCAGCGTTCGGGGAACTGGAAACACCATATATTTT. It yields the protein CSVRGTGNTIYF.

The genes are TRBV9 and TRBJ2-1; 10 bases are shared with TRBD2. Germline CDR1 and CDR2: SGDLS and YYNGEE. Germline trimming cut 4 bases from V and 5 bases from J; bases unmatched to any gene: 15. CDR3 size: 18 residues. The CDR3 nucleotides are TGTGCCAGCAGCCCGCAAAGGGCTAGCGGGAGCCCTAACAATGAGCAGTTCTTC. This sequence encodes CASSPQRASGSPNNEQFF.

The chain links TRBV4-3 to TRBJ2-3; maybe TRBD2 (6 bases). The CDR3 is made up of 15 amino acids. In germline, CDR1 is LGHNA, CDR2 YSLEER. Trimming took 1 base from V and 2 from J, leaving 10 bases between them. CDR3 protein: CASSQGGEFTDTQYF. The CDR3 DNA follows: TGCGCCAGCAGCCAAGGGGGGGAATTCACAGATACGCAGTATTTT.

The chain recombines TRBV7-3 with TRBJ1-6, with D maybe TRBD1 (6 bases). V was clipped by 4 bases and J by 7 bases, with 14 bases between them. Germline loops: CDR1 SGHTA, CDR2 FQGTGA. The CDR3 runs to 15 residues. The CDR3 here is CASSSSDSKNSPLHF. CDR3 DNA: TGTGCCAGCAGCTCCTCGGACAGTAAAAATTCACCCCTCCACTTT.

The chain uses TRBV11-1 and TRBJ2-3; D uncertain. Germline CDR1 reads SGHAT; CDR2 reads FQDESV (reference sequence). The ends were cut back, 3 bases at V and 2 bases at J, with 6 bases in the middle. This CDR3 is 13 amino acids long. The CDR3 DNA is TGTGCCAGCAGCTTGAGTCCCACAGATACGCAGTATTTT. Translating gives CASSLSPTDTQYF.

V is TRBV6-5 and J is TRBJ2-2, with 7 bases lining up with TRBD2. The germline V gene encodes CDR1 MNHEY and CDR2 SVGAGI. J was trimmed by 4 bases and V by 6 bases; bases with no gene match: 8. The CDR3 is 15 amino acids. CDR3 nucleotide sequence: TGTGCCAGCAGGGGAGGTTTAGCGGGCACCGGGGAGCTGTTTTTT. Translation: CASRGGLAGTGELFF.

This clone has just one count. The chain employs TRBV19 and TRBJ1-2; 12 bases are a match to TRBD1. The germline CDR1 and CDR2 sequences are LNHDA and SQIVND (reference sequence). V dropped 5 bases and J dropped 3; count of bases not matched to a gene: 4. This CDR3 is 15 amino acids long. The CDR3 is CASSPGTGGDYGYTF. The CDR3 coding sequence is TGTGCCAGTAGTCCAGGGACAGGGGGCGACTATGGCTACACCTTC.

The chain employs TRBV12-3 or TRBV12-4 and TRBJ1-3, with D possibly matching TRBD1 (6 bases). Trimming cost V 10 bases and J 2 bases, with 9 bases left between them. The CDR3 spans 12 residues. The DNA for the CDR3 is TGTGCCATCCCAGGGGCTGGAAACACCATATATTTT. Amino acid sequence: CAIPGAGNTIYF.

The V gene is TRBV19, the J gene TRBJ2-2; TRBD1 agrees at 7 bases. Germline trimming cut 9 bases from V and 0 bases from J; bases unmatched to any gene: 16. Germline CDR1 is LNHDA and CDR2 is SQIVND (reference sequence). The CDR3 extends over 18 amino acids. CDR3 nucleotides: TGTGCCAGGGGCCCCCCTGCGCCAACAGGGGCGAACACCGGGGAGCTGTTTTTT. Translation: CARGPPAPTGANTGELFF. The entire variable domain, with the rest obtained from reference TRBV19 and TRBJ2-2, is as follows: DGGITQSPKYLFRKEGQNVTLSCEQNLNHDAMYWYRQDPGQGLRLIYYSQIVNDFQKGDIAEGYSVSREKKESFPLTVTSAQKNPTAFYLCARGPPAPTGANTGELFFGEGSRLTVL.

V usage is TRBV6-5 and J usage is TRBJ1-2, with 9 nucleotides matching TRBD1. V was pared by 0 bases and J by 8 bases, with 4 bases of the junction left unmatched. CDR1 and CDR2 (germline): MNHEY, SVGAGI. The CDR3 is made up of 14 amino acids. The chain's CDR3 is CASSYSRQGVGYTF. The CDR3 DNA follows: TGTGCCAGCAGTTACTCGCGACAGGGGGTGGGCTACACCTTC.